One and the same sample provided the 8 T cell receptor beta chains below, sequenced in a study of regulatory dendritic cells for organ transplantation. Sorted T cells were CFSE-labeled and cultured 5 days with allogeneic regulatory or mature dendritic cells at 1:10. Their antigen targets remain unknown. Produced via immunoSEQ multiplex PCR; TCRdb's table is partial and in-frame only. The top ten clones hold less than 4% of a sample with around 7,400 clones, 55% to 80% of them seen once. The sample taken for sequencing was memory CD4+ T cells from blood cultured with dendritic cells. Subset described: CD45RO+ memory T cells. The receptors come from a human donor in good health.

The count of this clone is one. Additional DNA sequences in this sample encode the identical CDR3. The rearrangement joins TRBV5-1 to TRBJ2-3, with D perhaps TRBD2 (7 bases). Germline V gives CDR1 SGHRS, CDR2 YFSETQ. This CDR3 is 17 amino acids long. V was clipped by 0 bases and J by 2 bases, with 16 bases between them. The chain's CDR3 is CASSLAASGGATDTQYF. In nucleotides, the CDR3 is TGCGCCAGCAGCTTGGCCGCTAGTGGGGGGGCCACAGATACGCAGTATTTT.

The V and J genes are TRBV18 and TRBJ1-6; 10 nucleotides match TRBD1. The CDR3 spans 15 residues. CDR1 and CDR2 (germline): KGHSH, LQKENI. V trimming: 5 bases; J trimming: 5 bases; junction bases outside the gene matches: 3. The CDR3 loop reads CASSGGTGDNSPLHF. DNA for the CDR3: TGTGCCAGCTCAGGAGGGACAGGGGATAATTCACCCCTCCACTTT.

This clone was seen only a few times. The CDR3 sequence is CASSMDRASGGYTF. CDR3 nucleotide sequence: TGTGCCAGCAGCATGGACAGGGCGTCCGGTGGCTACACCTTC. The V call is TRBV6-5, the J call TRBJ1-2, with 8 bases fitting TRBD1. Germline loops: CDR1 MNHEY, CDR2 SVGAGI. The CDR3 extends over 14 amino acids. The V gene end was trimmed by 6 bases and the J gene end by 7 bases; junction bases not matched to a gene: 10.

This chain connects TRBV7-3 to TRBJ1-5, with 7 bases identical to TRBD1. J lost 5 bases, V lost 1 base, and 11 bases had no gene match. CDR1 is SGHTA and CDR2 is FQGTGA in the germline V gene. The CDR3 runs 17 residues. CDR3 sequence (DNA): TGTGCCAGCAGCTTAAGTTGGCAGGGGGTATGCGATCAGCCCCAGCATTTT. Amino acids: CASSLSWQGVCDQPQHF.

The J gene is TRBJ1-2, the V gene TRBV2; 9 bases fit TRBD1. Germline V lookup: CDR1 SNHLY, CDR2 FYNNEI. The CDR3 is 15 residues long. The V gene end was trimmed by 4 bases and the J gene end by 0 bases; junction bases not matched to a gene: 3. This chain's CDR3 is CASSGRDRANYGYTF. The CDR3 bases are TGTGCCAGCAGTGGCCGGGACAGGGCTAACTATGGCTACACCTTC.

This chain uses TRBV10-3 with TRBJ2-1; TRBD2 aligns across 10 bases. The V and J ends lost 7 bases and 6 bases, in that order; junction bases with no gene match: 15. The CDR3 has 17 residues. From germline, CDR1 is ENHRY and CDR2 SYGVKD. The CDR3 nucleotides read TGTGCCATCATGGAGAGGGCTAGCGGGGGCTTAGGCAATGAGCAGTTCTTC. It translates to CAIMERASGGLGNEQFF.

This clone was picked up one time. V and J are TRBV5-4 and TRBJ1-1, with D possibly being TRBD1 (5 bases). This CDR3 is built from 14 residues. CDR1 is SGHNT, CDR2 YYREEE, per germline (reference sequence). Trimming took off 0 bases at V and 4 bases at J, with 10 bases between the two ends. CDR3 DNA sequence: TGTGCCAGCAGCTTGGAGGGGTCTGGCACTGAAGCTTTCTTT. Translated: CASSLEGSGTEAFF.

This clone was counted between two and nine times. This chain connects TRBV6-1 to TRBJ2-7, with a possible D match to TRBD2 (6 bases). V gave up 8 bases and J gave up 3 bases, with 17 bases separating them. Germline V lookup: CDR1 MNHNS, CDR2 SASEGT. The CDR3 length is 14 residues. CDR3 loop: CASRERGRVYEQYF. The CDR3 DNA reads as TGTGCCAGCCGGGAGAGGGGAAGAGTCTACGAGCAGTACTTC.